The 3 T cell receptor beta chains given below trace back to one sample, sequenced in a study of T cells in Graves' hyperthyroidism and ophthalmopathy. Amplification targeted TCR beta CDR3 regions from RNA transcripts. RT-PCR in the first round (using the HTBI primer set) targeted the TCR CDR3. TCRdb reprocessed the multiplex PCR reads with MiXCR, giving one entry per CDR3 protein. The repertoire consists of roughly 750,000 distinct CDR3 sequences, with roughly 17% occurring once and the leading ten covering about 8.4%. The sequenced material came from blood. The receptors shown here come from a man aged 18 to 35 with Graves' hyperthyroidism.

This clonotype was counted only a few times. The chain is built from TRBV24-1 and TRBJ2-1, with 13 bases fitting TRBD2. Losses at the gene ends were 3 bases for V and 8 bases for J; bases not matched to a gene: 15. The length of the CDR3 is 19 residues. The V gene's germline CDR1 is KGHDR and CDR2 SFDVKD. The CDR3 nucleotides are TGTGCCACCAGTGATCAATCCCCCACCACTAGCGGGAGGGTGGATGAGCAGTTCTTC. Translated: CATSDQSPTTSGRVDEQFF.

This clonotype was observed a handful of times. The genes are TRBV13 and TRBJ1-1; TRBD1 is a possible D gene (5 bases). The V end lost 5 bases, the J end lost 3 bases, and 16 bases lay between the germline ends. The V gene's germline CDR1 is PRHDT and CDR2 FYEKMQ (reference sequence). This CDR3 is built from 15 residues. DNA for the CDR3: TGTGCCAGCAGCCAAAGGTGGGGCGCTGACACTGAAGCTTTCTTT. It specifies CASSQRWGADTEAFF.

The V call is TRBV6-1, the J call TRBJ2-1; D may be TRBD2 (5 bases). CDR1 is MNHNS and CDR2 is SASEGT in the germline V gene. V lost 6 bases to trimming and J lost 5 bases, with 20 bases between them. CDR3 length: 16 residues. The CDR3 nucleotides are TGTGCCAGCAGCCTTGACTACAGTGGGCTCCACAATGAGCAGTTCTTC. Translation gives CASSLDYSGLHNEQFF.